These 30 T cell receptor beta chains came from one sample sequenced in a study of OX40 agonist ivuxolimab in advanced cancers. The method was immunoSEQ multiplex PCR; TCRdb's version includes in-frame clones alone and lacks a portion of them. The data show tens of thousands of clones, roughly 81% seen once. This specimen consisted of CD4+ or CD8+ T cells sorted from blood, obtained in a trial of the OX40 agonist ivuxolimab. The receptor set was obtained from an adult with an advanced solid tumor such as melanoma, head and neck, liver or kidney cancer.

To note about this clone: This same CDR3 is encoded by further DNA sequences in the sample. This chain connects TRBV7-2 to TRBJ2-7, with 7 bases aligning to TRBD2. CDR3 size: 13 residues. Unmatched junction bases numbered 1, after V lost 4 bases and J lost 1 base. Per the germline V gene, CDR1 is SGHTA and CDR2 is FQGNSA. The CDR3 sequence: CASSSAGSYEQYF. CDR3 bases: TGTGCCAGCAGCTCAGCGGGGTCCTACGAGCAGTACTTC.

V is TRBV4-1 and J is TRBJ1-1; 8 bases line up with TRBD1. Per germline, CDR1 MGHRA and CDR2 YSYEKL. The CDR3 is 18 amino acids. The trim removed 1 base at V and 4 bases at J, leaving 14 bases unmatched. CDR3 sequence: CASSQGWYRGRRATEAFF. CDR3 bases: TGCGCCAGCAGCCAAGGATGGTACAGGGGGAGAAGGGCCACTGAAGCTTTCTTT.

The chain employs TRBV5-3 and TRBJ1-2; 9 nucleotides agree with TRBD1. TRBV5-3 is annotated as an ORF whose role is uncertain. The CDR3 length is 20 residues. With 1 base clipped from V and 1 base from J, the junction kept 17 bases outside the gene matches. The CDR3 region has the DNA TGTGCCAGAAGCTTGATTGGTCTCTGGACAGGGGAACAATTTAACTATGGCTACACCTTC. It specifies CARSLIGLWTGEQFNYGYTF.

The chain links TRBV7-9 to TRBJ1-1; 8 bases are a match to TRBD1. CDR1 and CDR2 from the germline V gene are SEHNR and FQNEAQ (reference sequence). The CDR3 covers 16 residues. Unmatched junction bases numbered 8, after V lost 5 bases and J lost 0 bases. The CDR3 is CASSPIGTGMNTEAFF. DNA of the CDR3: TGTGCCAGCAGCCCAATAGGGACAGGAATGAACACTGAAGCTTTCTTT.

This clone showed up just a few times. DNA of the CDR3: TGTGCCAGCGGCCTAGCGAACAATGAGCAGTTCTTC. Its translation: CASGLANNEQFF. The chain uses TRBV28 and TRBJ2-1; maybe TRBD2 (6 bases). The CDR3 totals 12 residues. V dropped 8 bases and J dropped 5 bases, with 10 bases sitting between them. The germline V gene encodes CDR1 MDHEN and CDR2 SYDVKM.

This clone showed up just once. The chain has TRBV4-1 and TRBJ2-7; D remains ambiguous. Germline values: CDR1 MGHRA, CDR2 YSYEKL. The CDR3 is 15 amino acids. V was cut by 6 bases and J by 5 bases, with 20 bases left in between. The CDR3 coding sequence is TGCGCCAGCAGTCAAAGTGTTCTCCCTGGGGACGAGCAGTACTTC. This codes for CASSQSVLPGDEQYF.

The V call is TRBV5-6, the J call TRBJ2-2; D is unclear. The CDR3 length is 12 residues. V dropped 1 base and J dropped 13 bases, with 11 bases sitting between them. Per the germline V gene, CDR1 is SGHDT and CDR2 is YYEEEE. The CDR3 DNA follows: TGTGCCAGCAGCTTGCCGGGTGATCGGCTGTTTTTT. Its translation is CASSLPGDRLFF.

The chain recombines TRBV27 with TRBJ2-2; TRBD1 aligns across 10 bases. The CDR3 loop spans 16 amino acids. The germline gives CDR1 MNHEY, CDR2 SMNVEV (reference sequence). The J segment lost 5 bases and the V segment lost 7 bases, leaving 10 bases of the junction unmatched. CDR3 region: CASTSGTGDSTGELFF. The CDR3 bases are TGTGCCAGCACATCCGGGACAGGGGATTCAACCGGGGAGCTGTTTTTT.

This chain links TRBV7-2 with TRBJ2-5; D gene unclear. CDR3 length: 12 amino acids. From germline, CDR1 is SGHTA and CDR2 FQGNSA. Trimming took 0 bases from V and 5 from J, leaving 4 bases between them. For the CDR3, the DNA is TGTGCCAGCAGCTTAGCCGGGGAGACCCAGTACTTC. As protein: CASSLAGETQYF.

The chain's CDR3 is CASSQRTGWQANEKLFF. The DNA for the CDR3 is TGCGCCAGCAGCCAAAGGACAGGGTGGCAGGCTAATGAAAAACTGTTTTTT. The chain has TRBV4-3 and TRBJ1-4; 8 nucleotides match TRBD1. Germline CDR1 and CDR2: LGHNA and YSLEER. The CDR3 has 17 amino acids. V was pared by 2 bases and J by 3 bases, with 8 bases of the junction left unmatched.

This clone was recorded only once. J is TRBJ2-3 and V is TRBV27; D is perhaps TRBD2 (5 bases). Between the trimmed V and J ends, which lost 8 bases and 2 bases, there was a span of 14 bases. This CDR3 comprises 14 residues. The germline gives CDR1 MNHEY, CDR2 SMNVEV (reference sequence). CDR3 nucleotide sequence: TGTGCCAGCCGACGTAGCGCACACACAGATACGCAGTATTTT. This codes for CASRRSAHTDTQYF.

This sequence joins TRBV15 and TRBJ1-1, with a possible D match to TRBD1 (6 bases). Germline lookup yields CDR1 LNHNV and CDR2 YYDKDF (reference sequence). The CDR3 consists of 15 residues. V was cut by 3 bases and J by 4 bases, with 15 bases left in between. CDR3 sequence (DNA): TGTGCCACCAGCAGGGGGGGACATCAGGCCACTGAAGCTTTCTTT. It is translated as CATSRGGHQATEAFF.

The rearrangement uses TRBV11-3 and TRBJ2-2, with no clear D. V shed 4 bases and J shed 4 bases, with 16 bases lying between them. Germline V gives CDR1 SGHNT, CDR2 YENEEA. This CDR3 is built from 16 residues. CDR3 protein: CASSSPDSWGTGELFF. The CDR3 nucleotides read TGTGCCAGCAGCTCGCCAGACTCTTGGGGCACCGGGGAGCTGTTTTTT.

CDR3 sequence reads: CASSYSRTGGGYTF. In DNA, the CDR3 is TGTGCCAGCAGTTACTCTAGGACAGGGGGTGGCTACACCTTC. The chain joins TRBV6-5 to TRBJ1-2, with 10 positions matching TRBD1. V dropped 0 bases and J dropped 7; count of bases not matched to a gene: 2. Germline V CDR1 and CDR2: MNHEY, SVGAGI. This CDR3 region has 14 residues.

The rearrangement uses TRBV28 and TRBJ2-3; 8 bases map to TRBD2. Germline V gives CDR1 MDHEN, CDR2 SYDVKM. The CDR3 is 15 residues long. V shed 3 bases and J 4 bases; nucleotides not matched to a gene: 6. The CDR3 spells CASSLSGSRSDTQYF. DNA for the CDR3: TGTGCCAGCAGTTTGAGCGGGAGTCGGTCAGATACGCAGTATTTT.

Only a few counts were recorded for this clone. The rearrangement joins TRBV27 to TRBJ2-3; D perhaps matches TRBD1 (6 bases). The germline V gene has CDR1 MNHEY and CDR2 SMNVEV (reference sequence). V was shortened by 3 bases and J by 0 bases, with 16 bases between the two germline ends. CDR3 size: 17 residues. CDR3 amino acids: CASSFSGTTFSTDTQYF. The DNA for the CDR3 is TGTGCCAGCAGTTTCTCCGGGACAACCTTTAGCACAGATACGCAGTATTTT.

This rearrangement joins TRBV28 to TRBJ2-1, with 9 bases matching TRBD2. The CDR3 contains 17 residues. V lost 2 bases and J lost 10; bases outside the gene matches: 15. The germline CDR1 and CDR2 sequences are MDHEN and SYDVKM. CDR3 loop: CASSLRRLAGFQREQFF. DNA for the CDR3: TGTGCCAGCAGTTTAAGGAGGCTAGCGGGGTTCCAGAGGGAGCAGTTCTTC.

The V and J genes are TRBV5-1 and TRBJ2-7; tentative D call: TRBD1 (5 bases). The CDR3 covers 14 residues. The V gene lost 4 bases and the J gene lost 1 base, with 12 bases spanning the gap. The germline V gene has CDR1 SGHRS and CDR2 YFSETQ. CDR3 in DNA: TGCGCCAGCAGCAGACAGACAGAATCCTACGAGCAGTACTTC. Its translation: CASSRQTESYEQYF.

This clone was detected once. This rearrangement joins TRBV28 to TRBJ1-2; tentative D call: TRBD1 (5 bases). CDR3 length: 15 residues. Between the trimmed V and J ends, which lost 3 bases and 6 bases, there was a span of 17 bases. Germline values: CDR1 MDHEN, CDR2 SYDVKM. CDR3 sequence: CASSFFVQGWDGYTF. CDR3 DNA sequence: TGTGCCAGCAGTTTTTTCGTCCAGGGATGGGATGGCTACACCTTC.

The chain couples TRBV5-1 to TRBJ2-1, with unresolved D. Germline V gene lookup returns CDR1 SGHRS and CDR2 YFSETQ. V lost 1 base and J 5 bases, leaving 7 bases between the germline ends. The CDR3 runs 13 residues. The CDR3 DNA reads as TGCGCCAGCAGCTTGCGAGTGAACAATGAGCAGTTCTTC. Translation: CASSLRVNNEQFF.

The chain links TRBV25-1 to TRBJ2-7; tentatively, D is TRBD1 or TRBD2 (6 bases each). Germline V gives CDR1 MGHDK, CDR2 SYGVNS. The CDR3 has 16 residues. Deletions cut 2 bases from V and 3 bases from J, with 17 bases between. The CDR3 loop reads CASSEAKFAGHYEQYF. CDR3 sequence (DNA): TGTGCCAGCAGTGAAGCTAAGTTTGCGGGACACTACGAGCAGTACTTC.

The chain joins TRBV11-2 to TRBJ1-6, with TRBD1 as a possible D gene (6 bases). Germline V gene lookup returns CDR1 SGHAT and CDR2 FQNNGV. Trimming shortened V by 3 bases and J by 7 bases, and 7 bases separated the two germline ends. The CDR3 covers 13 residues. CDR3 bases: TGTGCCAGCAGCTTCGGACAGAATTCACCCCTCCACTTT. Translating gives CASSFGQNSPLHF. Together with reference TRBV11-2 and TRBJ1-6, the CDR3 gives the full variable domain: EAGVAQSPRYKIIEKRQSVAFWCNPISGHATLYWYQQILGQGPKLLIQFQNNGVVDDSQLPKDRFSAERLKGVDSTLKIQPAKLEDSAVYLCASSFGQNSPLHFGNGTRLTVT.

This clone appeared a single time. The chain couples TRBV5-4 to TRBJ2-3, with TRBD1 matching over 8 bases. CDR1 is SGHNT and CDR2 is YYREEE in the germline V gene (reference sequence). Trimming at V came to 4 bases and at J to 1 base, leaving 5 bases not matched to a gene. The CDR3 loop spans 15 amino acids. The CDR3 DNA is TGTGCCAGCAGCCTCCCGGGACAGGGCACAGATACGCAGTATTTT. This sequence encodes CASSLPGQGTDTQYF.

This clone was seen a single time. The V call is TRBV5-6, the J call TRBJ2-1; 8 bases align to TRBD2. Germline V gene sequence: CDR1 SGHDT, CDR2 YYEEEE. The CDR3 contains 15 residues. J lost 6 bases, V lost 2 bases, and 7 bases had no gene match. DNA of the CDR3: TGTGCCAGCAGCTTAGGCAGCGGGAGTAGCAATGAGCAGTTCTTC. The encoded protein is CASSLGSGSSNEQFF.

The chain joins TRBV5-1 to TRBJ2-2; D might be TRBD2 (6 bases). Trimming removed 0 bases from V and 0 bases from J, with 9 bases in between. Germline CDR1 reads SGHRS; CDR2 reads YFSETQ. The CDR3 sequence is 16 residues long. The CDR3 sequence is CASSLESSANTGELFF. The CDR3 nucleotides are TGCGCCAGCAGCTTGGAATCTAGCGCGAACACCGGGGAGCTGTTTTTT.

V gene TRBV30 combines with J gene TRBJ1-5; D not resolved. This CDR3 is built from 14 residues. CDR1 GTSNPN and CDR2 SVGIG come from the germline V gene (reference sequence). The V end lost 2 bases, the J end lost 3 bases, and 11 bases lay between the germline ends. CDR3 bases: TGTGCCTGGAGTACCACTAATTTCAATCAGCCCCAGCATTTT. Translation: CAWSTTNFNQPQHF.

The J gene is TRBJ2-5, the V gene TRBV7-6; no clear D gene. Trimming left V 1 base short and J 5 bases short, with 8 bases between. CDR1 is SGHVS, CDR2 FNYEAQ, per germline. The CDR3 contains 13 residues. For the CDR3, the DNA is TGTGCCAGCAGCTTAGAGGGTTGGGAGACCCAGTACTTC. It translates to CASSLEGWETQYF. The full variable domain, with the rest looked up from reference TRBV7-6 and TRBJ2-5, is GAGVSQSPRYKVTKRGQDVALRCDPISGHVSLYWYRQALGQGPEFLTYFNYEAQQDKSGLPNDRFSAERPEGSISTLTIQRTEQRDSAMYRCASSLEGWETQYFGPGTRLLVL.

The V gene is TRBV30, the J gene TRBJ2-1, with a weak D call TRBD1 (5 bases). There are 13 residues in the CDR3. The V gene lost 8 bases and the J gene lost 0 bases, with 11 bases spanning the gap. Germline CDR1 reads GTSNPN; CDR2 reads SVGIG (reference sequence). The CDR3 is CAAQGSSYNEQFF. CDR3 coding DNA: TGTGCCGCCCAGGGTAGCTCCTACAATGAGCAGTTCTTC.

The chain has TRBV7-9 and TRBJ1-2, with D possibly being TRBD1 (6 bases). The CDR3 runs to 18 residues. From germline, CDR1 is SEHNR and CDR2 FQNEAQ (reference sequence). Trimming stripped 0 bases from V and 2 bases from J, with 19 bases between. CDR3 residues: CASSLAGGLALPNYGYTF. CDR3 DNA sequence: TGTGCCAGCAGCTTAGCGGGGGGCCTCGCCTTACCGAACTATGGCTACACCTTC.

This chain links TRBV11-3 with TRBJ2-3; 11 bases map to TRBD2. Germline V CDR1 and CDR2: SGHNT, YENEEA. The CDR3 spans 18 residues. After removal of 1 base from V and 4 bases from J, the junction contained 10 bases not matched to a gene. CDR3 DNA: TGTGCCAGCAGCTTAGGCCTGACTAGCGGGGCTACCTCAGATACGCAGTATTTT. It specifies CASSLGLTSGATSDTQYF. The whole variable domain, filled in from reference TRBV11-3 and TRBJ2-3, reads EAGVVQSPRYKIIEKKQPVAFWCNPISGHNTLYWYLQNLGQGPELLIRYENEEAVDDSQLPKDRFSAERLKGVDSTLKIQPAELGDSAVYLCASSLGLTSGATSDTQYFGPGTRLTVL.